These 9 T cell receptor beta chains were all obtained from the same sample, sequenced in a study of beta chain features in type 1 diabetes. Since all of the isolated RNA was reverse transcribed, expressed TCRB transcripts were what got sequenced. Generated by immunoSEQ multiplex PCR, the TCRdb table keeps only in-frame clones and is missing some. The table lists roughly 500,000 clones, about an eighth of them singletons, with roughly 0.046% in the top ten. Input material: naive CD4+ T cells from blood. These receptor sequences come from a woman under 30 in good health.

This clone was observed a few times. In the same sample, other DNA sequences code for this CDR3. The chain has TRBV9 and TRBJ2-3; no clear D. Per germline, CDR1 SGDLS and CDR2 YYNGEE. This CDR3 region has 14 residues. Trimming shortened V by 3 bases and J by 0 bases, and 8 bases separated the two germline ends. The CDR3 spells CASSARSSTDTQYF. The CDR3, as DNA: TGTGCCAGCAGCGCACGGTCTAGCACAGATACGCAGTATTTT.

The chain joins TRBV7-9 to TRBJ1-1, with a possible D match to TRBD1 (5 bases). CDR3 length equals 14 residues. V lost 4 bases to trimming and J lost 8 bases, with 17 bases between them. The germline V gene encodes CDR1 SEHNR and CDR2 FQNEAQ (reference sequence). The CDR3 sequence: CASSSRGFQAEAFF. The CDR3 DNA is TGTGCCAGCAGCTCTAGGGGTTTTCAAGCAGAAGCTTTCTTT. The variable domain in full, with the rest retrieved from reference TRBV7-9 and TRBJ1-1, is DTGVSQNPRHKITKRGQNVTFRCDPISEHNRLYWYRQTLGQGPEFLTYFQNEAQLEKSRLLSDRFSAERPKGSFSTLEIQRTEQGDSAMYLCASSSRGFQAEAFFGQGTRLTVV.

J is TRBJ1-1 and V is TRBV30; a possible D gene is TRBD1 (6 bases). V was clipped by 3 bases and J by 1 base, with 9 bases between them. Germline CDR1 GTSNPN, CDR2 SVGIG (reference sequence). CDR3 size: 13 residues. Written as DNA, the CDR3 is TGTGCCTGGAGGACACAGGGGAACACTGAAGCTTTCTTT. Protein: CAWRTQGNTEAFF.

This clone was observed a handful of times. This rearrangement joins TRBV9 to TRBJ2-2, with 10 nucleotides matching TRBD2. The V gene end was trimmed by 1 base and the J gene end by 4 bases; junction bases not matched to a gene: 4. CDR3 size: 16 residues. The germline CDR1 and CDR2 sequences are SGDLS and YYNGEE. The CDR3 loop reads CASSVLAGATTGELFF. The CDR3 coding sequence is TGTGCCAGCAGCGTACTAGCGGGAGCGACCACCGGGGAGCTGTTTTTT.

This clone turned up a few times. The chain is built from TRBV29-1 and TRBJ2-1, with D tentatively TRBD2 (5 bases). The length of the CDR3 is 11 residues. Trimming stripped 5 bases from V and 6 bases from J, with 8 bases between. Looked up from germline, CDR1 is SQVTM and CDR2 is ANQGSEA. CDR3 DNA sequence: TGCAGCGTTTCACTAGTCAATGAGCAGTTCTTC. Translating it yields CSVSLVNEQFF.

The rearrangement uses TRBV7-9 and TRBJ2-1, with D tentatively TRBD2 (6 bases). Trimming left V 2 bases short and J 4 bases short, with 12 bases between. This CDR3 region has 15 residues. The germline gives CDR1 SEHNR, CDR2 FQNEAQ (reference sequence). In nucleotides, the CDR3 is TGTGCCAGCAGCTTACGAACTAGCAGGTACAATGAGCAGTTCTTC. Encoded protein: CASSLRTSRYNEQFF. The variable domain in full, completed from reference TRBV7-9 and TRBJ2-1, reads DTGVSQNPRHKITKRGQNVTFRCDPISEHNRLYWYRQTLGQGPEFLTYFQNEAQLEKSRLLSDRFSAERPKGSFSTLEIQRTEQGDSAMYLCASSLRTSRYNEQFFGPGTRLTVL.

This clone was observed a few times. V gene TRBV4-2 combines with J gene TRBJ1-1, with a possible D match to TRBD1 (6 bases). Germline V gene lookup returns CDR1 LGHNA and CDR2 YNFKEQ. The CDR3 runs to 12 residues. V lost 4 bases and J lost 8, with 11 bases in between. CDR3 sequence: CASSPRTDEAFF. The CDR3 DNA is TGTGCCAGCAGCCCCCGGACAGACGAAGCTTTCTTT.

This clone was counted a few times. The chain combines TRBV7-9 with TRBJ2-2, with TRBD1 matching 9 bases. The CDR3 has 16 amino acids. Per the germline V gene, CDR1 is SEHNR and CDR2 is FQNEAQ (reference sequence). V lost 6 bases and J lost 8; bases outside the gene matches: 13. CDR3: CASSGTGRMFSGELFF. DNA for the CDR3: TGTGCCAGCAGTGGGACAGGGAGGATGTTCTCGGGGGAGCTGTTTTTT.

This clone has only a few counts. This chain links TRBV18 with TRBJ1-2; D gene ambiguous. Germline loops: CDR1 KGHSH, CDR2 LQKENI. The CDR3 loop spans 14 amino acids. The ends were cut back, 2 bases at V and 4 bases at J, with 11 bases in the middle. In DNA, the CDR3 is TGTGCCAGCTCACCAGAGCCGGTTACCTATGGCTACACCTTC. It translates to CASSPEPVTYGYTF. The variable domain in full, with the rest retrieved from reference TRBV18 and TRBJ1-2, is NAGVMQNPRHLVRRRGQEARLRCSPMKGHSHVYWYRQLPEEGLKFMVYLQKENIIDESGMPKERFSAEFPKEGPSILRIQQVVRGDSAAYFCASSPEPVTYGYTFGSGTRLTVV.